The TCR beta chain under discussion was sequenced for a study of blood T cell repertoires in COVID-19. Study details: Spain, Italy and the United States supplied samples that represented acute and convalescent COVID-19.

Cohorts were assigned according to the clinical history that participants reported. Symptom resolution, clearance, or two negative PCRs marked the recovered donors of Cohort 3. Repertoires were generated with immunoSEQ multiplex PCR, while TCRdb's copy carries only in-frame clones and drops some. In the table there are 210,000 or so clones, 70% to 90% of which are singletons. This TCR was sampled from a man aged 30 to 45 who had recovered from COVID-19. The specimen was PBMCs or T cells enriched from blood (not recorded which).

The CDR3 loop reads CASSTPGQGEEKLFF. Here the CDR3 DNA reads TGTGCCAGCAGCACCCCGGGACAGGGCGAAGAAAAACTGTTTTTT. This chain uses TRBV7-9 with TRBJ1-4; 9 nucleotides align to TRBD1. The length of the CDR3 is 15 residues. Germline V lookup: CDR1 SEHNR, CDR2 FQNEAQ (reference sequence). J gave up 8 bases and V 5 bases, and 9 bases lay outside the gene matches.